Sequencing of this T cell receptor (beta chain) was carried out in a study of cytomegalovirus exposure and HLA in healthy donors. Study findings and constraints: Researchers had no immune exposure information except CMV serostatus available.

Comments on this clone: Its specificity is not known.

PCR primers comprised 60 Vbeta and 13 Jbeta primers. Sequencing used immunoSEQ multiplex PCR; TCRdb keeps in-frame clones, though not all of them. Of around 110,000 clones in the sample, around 71% were seen once. There are 15 residues in the CDR3. The germline V gene has CDR1 MDHEN and CDR2 SYDVKM. V shed 4 bases and J shed 3 bases, with 16 bases lying between them. Although they were nominally healthy when sampled, donors likely had unrecorded immune exposures. The sequence was obtained from a boy between 10 and 17 years old in good health and CMV-seronegative. The chain carries TRBV28 and TRBJ2-7; possibly TRBD1 for D (5 bases). Sample: PBMCs. The CDR3 reads CASSSPGQAFYEQYF. The CDR3 DNA follows: TGTGCCAGCAGTTCTCCCGGACAAGCTTTCTACGAGCAGTACTTC.